The table lists the clone carrying this T cell receptor (beta chain) with a few counts. Its antigen is still unknown. Germline loops: CDR1 SGHDN, CDR2 FVKESK. V was clipped by 2 bases and J by 4 bases, with 8 bases between them. CDR3 length: 13 residues. The sample belongs to a study of regulatory T cells in long-lasting Graves disease. Study outcomes and limitations: New patients shared 800 to 1,000 public clonotypes, and persistent patients shared more, with 2,741.

Library construction for TCR beta used iRepertoire HTBI primers and Arm-PCR of CDR3 regions. TCRdb analysed the multiplex PCR reads with MiXCR anew, one entry per CDR3 protein. The repertoire holds 370,000 or so distinct CDR3 sequences, with 15% to 20% as singletons. Specified time point: newly diagnosed GD, antithyroid drugs for less than 3 months. With RNA extracted from PBMCs as input, the TCR library was made. In Xi'an, China, an endocrinology department was the source of patients. The data also belong to a second study, concerning T cells in Graves' hyperthyroidism and ophthalmopathy.

This chain connects TRBV14 to TRBJ1-2; D is perhaps TRBD1 (6 bases). The source was peripheral blood mononuclear cells (PBMCs), collected at new diagnosis, from a patient treated with antithyroid drugs. This clonotype was sampled from a woman younger than 30 with Graves disease. The CDR3 reads CASSQLRGYGYTF. The DNA of the CDR3 is TGTGCCAGCAGCCAACTCAGGGGCTATGGCTACACCTTC.